The sequence of this T cell receptor (beta chain) was determined in a study of blood T cell repertoires in COVID-19. About the study: The United States, Italy and Spain provided the acute and convalescent COVID-19 samples.

The CDR3 is 15 residues long. In germline, CDR1 is SGHTA, CDR2 FQGTGA. With 2 bases removed from V and 5 bases from J, the gap between germline ends came to 15 bases. Assay: immunoSEQ multiplex PCR; the TCRdb copy retains only in-frame clones and omits some. This table has fewer than 250,000 clones, around four fifths appearing once. Patients of the Seattle cohort, enrolled during active infection, were followed longitudinally. The receptor's source is a woman older than 75 with COVID-19, enrolled during active disease. The chain uses TRBV7-3 and TRBJ2-5; the D gene is possibly TRBD2 (6 bases). Material for sequencing was peripheral blood. The CDR3 bases are TGTGCCAGCAGCTTAGGTCAGGCAGGGAGGGAGACCCAGTACTTC. Translated: CASSLGQAGRETQYF.